This T cell receptor beta chain derives from a study of T-cell reconstitution after alpha-beta-depleted transplantation in children (dated by TCRdb to the mid-2010s). Notes on the research overall: Using TCR repertoire profiling, the study quantitatively followed how T-cell immune reconstitution unfolded in children after TCRalphabeta/CD19-depleted allogeneic hematopoietic cell transplantation.

Results the study describes overall, beyond this receptor: Over subsequent months, a decline in hyperexpanded clone frequencies was noted, and after one year, T-cell counts and TCRbeta diversity were mostly ascribed to newly produced T cells. About two months after transplant, the apparently early recovery of alphabetaT-cell counts reportedly depended on just several hundred clones that had expanded rapidly and came from non-depleted graft cells. In some patients, high TCRbeta diversity at day 60 was attributed to recipient T cells and intrathymic progenitors that had survived conditioning.

This specimen's treatment or condition label, interpreted: allogeneic hematopoietic cell transplantation with graft depleted of TCRalphabeta T cells and CD19 B cells. TCRalphabeta/CD19-depleted allogeneic hematopoietic cell grafts were given to the transplant recipients, all of whom were children. As for this clonotype: The target of this receptor is not known. The sample holds no much larger clone one base away, and base qualities are not on file.

Library preparation used PCR. The data were produced on an Illumina HiSeq 2500. Molecular barcoding was employed in the preparation of TCR libraries, with unique molecular identifiers being used to normalize TCRbeta repertoire quantification. TCRdb took the public reads, trimmed them with fastp at Q25, ran MiXCR for clone calling and kept in-frame beta chains. Each CDR3 protein gets just one entry, which takes the most common genes and DNA from the rows behind it. This sample lists 200,000 or so distinct CDR3 sequences; under 8.5% were detected once. The ten largest account for about 5.9% of the sample. The input for sequencing was PBMCs, taken before TCRalphabeta/CD19-depleted stem cell transplant. The TCR was taken from a boy aged 2 to 10 with acute lymphoblastic leukemia, due to receive a stem cell transplant.

The sequenced DNA: TGCGCCAGCAGCTTAGCGGGGAATCAGGCAGATACGCAGTATTTT. This yields the protein CASSLAGNQADTQYF. The receptor chain draws on TRBV5-1 and TRBJ2-3, and TRBD2 matches 7 of the central bases. Based on the germline V gene, the CDR1 and CDR2 sequences are SGHRS and YFSETQ. Spanning cysteine to phenylalanine, the CDR3 consists of 15 amino acids. The sequence is cut down to CDR3 DNA, 45 bases in frame from base 1. After removal of 2 bases from V and 4 bases from J, the junction retains 7 bases not matched to a gene.